The 27 T cell receptor beta chains reported below all come from one sample, sequenced in a study of cytomegalovirus exposure and HLA in healthy donors. 13 Jbeta primers and 60 Vbeta primers were used for the PCR. Assay used: immunoSEQ multiplex PCR; TCRdb lists only in-frame clones, some missing. The table lists fewer than 200,000 clones, around four fifths of them singletons, with 1.5% to 2% in the top ten. Input material: PBMCs. The receptors stem from a man aged 40-50 years in good health and CMV-seropositive.

In DNA form, the CDR3 reads TGTGCCAGCAGCTCCCAAAGGGGACTAGCGGGAGGAAACATTCAGTACTTC. Amino acid sequence: CASSSQRGLAGGNIQYF. This chain uses TRBV7-2 with TRBJ2-4; TRBD2 agrees at 15 bases. Germline V gene sequence: CDR1 SGHTA, CDR2 FQGNSA. The J segment lost 6 bases and the V segment lost 4 bases, leaving 7 bases of the junction unmatched. CDR3 length: 17 residues.

This chain uses TRBV7-9 with TRBJ2-7; TRBD2 is a possible D gene (5 bases). Trimming removed 2 bases at V and 0 bases at J, with 14 bases between. This CDR3 has 16 residues. The germline CDR1 and CDR2 sequences are SEHNR and FQNEAQ (reference sequence). The CDR3 is CASSLMTAGLSYEQYF. The CDR3 DNA sequence: TGTGCCAGCAGCTTAATGACGGCGGGTCTCTCCTACGAGCAGTACTTC.

The chain employs TRBV5-6 and TRBJ2-6, with D maybe TRBD1 (6 bases). This CDR3 region has 18 residues. Deletions cut 5 bases from V and 1 base from J, with 19 bases between. Germline V gene data show CDR1 as SGHDT and CDR2 as YYEEEE. The CDR3 loop reads CASSFDRFSLSGANVLTF. In DNA, the CDR3 is TGTGCCAGCAGTTTTGACAGGTTTTCCCTTTCTGGGGCCAACGTCCTGACTTTC.

The chain employs TRBV7-2 and TRBJ2-1; D perhaps matches TRBD1 (5 bases). The V end was cut by 3 bases, the J end by 6 bases, with 24 bases between. There are 18 residues in the CDR3. Germline assignment: CDR1 SGHTA and CDR2 FQGNSA. Written as DNA, the CDR3 is TGTGCCAGCAGCTTTATCAGGGCTACGACATCTGGGTTCAATGAGCAGTTCTTC. Its protein product is CASSFIRATTSGFNEQFF.

The V and J genes are TRBV14 and TRBJ2-7, with 9 bases matching TRBD1. The junction had 5 bases not matched to a gene; V was cut back by 0 bases and J by 5 bases. CDR1 and CDR2 (germline): SGHDN, FVKESK. The CDR3 extends over 15 amino acids. Here the CDR3 reads CASSQEWTGAHEQYF. DNA of the CDR3: TGTGCCAGCAGCCAAGAATGGACAGGGGCCCACGAGCAGTACTTC.

The chain recombines TRBV28 with TRBJ1-2; no firm D call. Germline CDR1 and CDR2: MDHEN and SYDVKM. The length of the CDR3 is 15 residues. V was pared by 5 bases and J by 3 bases, with 16 bases between. CDR3 residues: CASSSPREGDYGYTF. DNA for the CDR3: TGTGCCAGCAGTAGCCCTAGAGAAGGTGACTATGGCTACACCTTC.

The CDR3: CAISPTSGSDTQYF. For the CDR3, the DNA is TGTGCCATCAGCCCGACTAGCGGGAGTGATACGCAGTATTTT. J is TRBJ2-3 and V is TRBV10-3, with 12 nucleotides matching TRBD2. J was trimmed by 6 bases and V by 6 bases; bases with no gene match: 4. The CDR3 loop spans 14 amino acids. CDR1 and CDR2 from the germline V gene are ENHRY and SYGVKD.

The rearrangement links TRBV5-6 to TRBJ2-1; 8 positions agree with TRBD2. The CDR3 runs 17 residues. Germline CDR1 reads SGHDT; CDR2 reads YYEEEE. Trimming at V came to 4 bases and at J to 7 bases, leaving 16 bases not matched to a gene. The CDR3 region is CASSGQLADRWENEQFF. Written as DNA, the CDR3 is TGTGCCAGCAGCGGGCAACTAGCGGACCGATGGGAAAATGAGCAGTTCTTC.

For this clone: Germline and junction disagree at one end, which may indicate a read error. This chain connects TRBV7-9 to TRBJ2-7; 8 bases map to TRBD2. CDR3 length equals 17 residues. Germline lookup yields CDR1 SEHNR and CDR2 FQNEAQ (reference sequence). CDR3 region: CSSKPLAPAGDAYEQYF. The CDR3 DNA is TGTTCCAGCAAACCTCTGGCTCCAGCGGGAGACGCCTACGAGCAGTACTTC.

The chain is built from TRBV2 and TRBJ2-1; D is ambiguous. V lost 4 bases and J 5 bases, leaving 9 bases between the germline ends. This CDR3 comprises 13 residues. The germline V gene has CDR1 SNHLY and CDR2 FYNNEI. CDR3 region: CASSVERDNEQFF. In DNA form, the CDR3 reads TGTGCCAGCAGTGTAGAACGGGACAATGAGCAGTTCTTC.

The chain employs TRBV2 and TRBJ2-7, with TRBD2 identical over 9 bases. V shed 4 bases and J 2 bases; nucleotides not matched to a gene: 9. CDR1 and CDR2 from the germline V gene are SNHLY and FYNNEI. This CDR3 has 16 amino acids. The CDR3 sequence: CASSGSGGPWTYEQYF. CDR3 sequence (DNA): TGTGCCAGCAGTGGAAGCGGGGGGCCCTGGACCTACGAGCAGTACTTC.

This rearrangement joins TRBV10-3 to TRBJ1-2; 7 nucleotides match TRBD1. With 3 bases clipped from V and 5 bases from J, the junction kept 9 bases outside the gene matches. The CDR3 length is 15 residues. Germline V CDR1 and CDR2: ENHRY, SYGVKD. The CDR3 DNA reads TGTGCCATCAGTGAAGGGACAGAAATAGTTTATGGCTACACCTTC. Its protein is CAISEGTEIVYGYTF.

V gene TRBV15 combines with J gene TRBJ1-4; D not resolved. From germline, CDR1 is LNHNV and CDR2 YYDKDF (reference sequence). This CDR3 is built from 14 residues. V dropped 4 bases and J dropped 5 bases, with 11 bases sitting between them. CDR3 nucleotides: TGTGCCACCAGCAAACCGGGAACAAATGAAAAACTGTTTTTT. Translation: CATSKPGTNEKLFF.

J is TRBJ2-1 and V is TRBV6-6, with D possibly being TRBD2 (5 bases). The CDR3 is 14 residues long. CDR1 is MNHNY and CDR2 is SVGAGI in the germline V gene (reference sequence). Trimming took off 0 bases at V and 10 bases at J, with 13 bases between the two ends. CDR3 sequence reads: CASSYSTTPGEQFF. CDR3 DNA sequence: TGTGCCAGCAGTTACTCGACGACCCCGGGGGAGCAGTTCTTC.

Concerning this clone: Other DNA sequences in the sample encode the same CDR3. The chain employs TRBV11-2 and TRBJ2-5; 7 bases are shared with TRBD2. The V gene's germline CDR1 is SGHAT and CDR2 FQNNGV. This CDR3 has 14 amino acids. V lost 5 bases, J lost 2 bases, and 5 bases stayed unmatched. The CDR3 protein is CASSPGLDQETQYF. CDR3 in DNA: TGTGCCAGCAGCCCAGGACTAGATCAAGAGACCCAGTACTTC.

This clone was seen a single time. CDR3 sequence: CASSSTSGRISGANVLTF. As DNA, the CDR3 is TGTGCCAGCAGCTCGACTAGCGGGAGGATCTCTGGGGCCAACGTCCTGACTTTC. The chain recombines TRBV13 with TRBJ2-6; 13 bases match TRBD2. The CDR3 has 18 residues. CDR1 is PRHDT, CDR2 FYEKMQ, per germline (reference sequence). The junction had 3 bases not matched to a gene; V was cut back by 4 bases and J by 0 bases.

This chain connects TRBV7-3 to TRBJ1-3; D might be TRBD1 (5 bases). V lost 0 bases to trimming and J lost 2 bases, with 8 bases between them. Germline CDR1 and CDR2: SGHTA and FQGTGA. The CDR3 is made up of 15 amino acids. Here the CDR3 DNA reads TGTGCCAGCAGCTTAACAGGAGGGGCTGGAAACACCATATATTTT. It codes for CASSLTGGAGNTIYF.

This chain links TRBV5-1 with TRBJ2-1, with 9 bases matching TRBD1. The germline V gene encodes CDR1 SGHRS and CDR2 YFSETQ. The CDR3 totals 15 residues. J gave up 8 bases and V 0 bases, and 6 bases lay outside the gene matches. The CDR3 DNA is TGCGCCAGCAGCTTGGGGGGGGACAGGGTTGATGAGCAGTTCTTC. This gives the protein CASSLGGDRVDEQFF.

The chain couples TRBV5-1 to TRBJ2-2; 7 nucleotides align to TRBD2. The CDR3 totals 17 residues. The trim removed 1 base at V and 7 bases at J, leaving 13 bases unmatched. Per the germline V gene, CDR1 is SGHRS and CDR2 is YFSETQ. CDR3 DNA sequence: TGCGCCAGCAGCTTGAGGGTAGCGGGTCCTCAGGGCGGGGAGCTGTTTTTT. Its translation is CASSLRVAGPQGGELFF.

This clone has at least ten counts. The chain recombines TRBV15 with TRBJ2-7; D is possibly TRBD1 (6 bases). This CDR3 is 13 amino acids long. V gave up 0 bases and J gave up 9 bases, with 12 bases separating them. The V gene's germline CDR1 is LNHNV and CDR2 YYDKDF (reference sequence). This CDR3 is CATSREPGAGQYF. The CDR3 DNA reads as TGTGCCACCAGCAGAGAACCAGGGGCGGGGCAGTACTTC.

The CDR3 DNA reads as TGTGCTAGTGGTTTGGGACAGGGTGAATCTGAAGCTTTCTTT. Protein sequence: CASGLGQGESEAFF. This chain connects TRBV12-5 to TRBJ1-1; 7 nucleotides line up with TRBD1. The CDR3 loop spans 14 amino acids. CDR1 is LGHNT and CDR2 is FRNRAP in the germline V gene. V was clipped by 1 base and J by 6 bases; unmatched bases: 5.

The V gene is TRBV15, the J gene TRBJ2-5, with 8 bases aligning to TRBD2. This CDR3 is 13 amino acids long. The germline V gene encodes CDR1 LNHNV and CDR2 YYDKDF (reference sequence). V lost 7 bases to trimming and J lost 5 bases; unmatched junction nucleotides: 6. CDR3 sequence: CATTSGSVETQYF. The CDR3 nucleotides are TGTGCCACCACGAGCGGGAGTGTTGAGACCCAGTACTTC.

This clone showed up just once. The rearrangement joins TRBV28 to TRBJ1-2; D is unresolved. V lost 5 bases to trimming and J lost 10 bases, with 17 bases between them. Per the germline V gene, CDR1 is MDHEN and CDR2 is SYDVKM. The CDR3 covers 13 residues. DNA of the CDR3: TGTGCCAGCAGTCCCCCAGCGGCCCGTGACTACACCTTC. Amino acids: CASSPPAARDYTF.

The chain's CDR3 is CASSLWVGGNPQHF. CDR3 coding DNA: TGTGCCAGCAGCTTGTGGGTGGGGGGTAATCCCCAGCATTTT. This chain connects TRBV5-6 to TRBJ1-5; possibly TRBD1 for D (5 bases). CDR1 and CDR2 from the germline V gene are SGHDT and YYEEEE. CDR3 length equals 14 residues. Between the trimmed V and J ends, which lost 1 base and 10 bases, there was a span of 15 bases.

The chain couples TRBV7-9 to TRBJ2-1; maybe TRBD2 (6 bases). The CDR3 is 14 residues long. The germline V and J ends were trimmed by 5 bases and 5 bases, with 13 bases remaining between them. In germline, CDR1 is SEHNR, CDR2 FQNEAQ (reference sequence). CDR3 protein: CASSRLGVNNEQFF. The CDR3 coding sequence is TGTGCCAGCAGCCGACTAGGGGTTAACAATGAGCAGTTCTTC.

The genes are TRBV7-9 and TRBJ2-2, with TRBD2 as a possible D gene (5 bases). V shed 2 bases and J shed 5 bases, with 18 bases lying between them. Looked up from germline, CDR1 is SEHNR and CDR2 is FQNEAQ (reference sequence). The CDR3 length is 17 residues. The CDR3 DNA reads as TGTGCCAGCAGCTTAACTAGATCAGAAGGAGGAACCGGGGAGCTGTTTTTT. It is translated as CASSLTRSEGGTGELFF.

V and J are TRBV30 and TRBJ2-3, with 7 bases aligning to TRBD1. CDR3 length: 15 residues. Germline CDR1 is GTSNPN and CDR2 is SVGIG (reference sequence). J gave up 3 bases and V 1 base, and 7 bases lay outside the gene matches. CDR3: CAWSASGRGTDTQYF. The CDR3 DNA follows: TGTGCCTGGAGTGCCTCGGGCAGGGGGACAGATACGCAGTATTTT. Variable domain in full (rest from reference TRBV30 and TRBJ2-3): SQTIHQWPATLVQPVGSPLSLECTVEGTSNPNLYWYRQAAGRGLQLLFYSVGIGQISSEVPQNLSASRPQDRQFILSSKKLLLSDSGFYLCAWSASGRGTDTQYFGPGTRLTVL.